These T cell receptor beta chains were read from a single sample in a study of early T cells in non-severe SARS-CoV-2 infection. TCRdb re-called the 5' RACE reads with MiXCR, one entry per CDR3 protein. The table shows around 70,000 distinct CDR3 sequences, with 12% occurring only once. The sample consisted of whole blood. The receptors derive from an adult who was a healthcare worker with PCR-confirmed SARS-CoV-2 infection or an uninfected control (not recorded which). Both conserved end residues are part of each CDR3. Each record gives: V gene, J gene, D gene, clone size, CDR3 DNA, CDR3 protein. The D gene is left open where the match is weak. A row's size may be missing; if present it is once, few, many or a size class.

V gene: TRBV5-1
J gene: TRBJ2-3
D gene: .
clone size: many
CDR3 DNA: TGCGCCAGCAGCCAGGAAGGTGCAGATACGCAGTATTTT
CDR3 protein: CASSQEGADTQYF

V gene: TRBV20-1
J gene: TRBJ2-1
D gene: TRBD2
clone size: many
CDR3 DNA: TGCAGTGCTAGAATGTCTAGCGGGAGGGAGGGCTACAATGAGCAGTTCTTC
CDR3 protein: CSARMSSGREGYNEQFF

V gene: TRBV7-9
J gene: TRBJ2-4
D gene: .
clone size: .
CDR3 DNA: TGTGCCAGCAGCTTCTCTGGAGGCATTCAGTACTTC
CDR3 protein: CASSFSGGIQYF

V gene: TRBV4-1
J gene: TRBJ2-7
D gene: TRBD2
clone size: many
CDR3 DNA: TGCGCCAGCAGCCAAACTAGCGGGAGTCCCTACGAGCAGTACTTC
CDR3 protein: CASSQTSGSPYEQYF

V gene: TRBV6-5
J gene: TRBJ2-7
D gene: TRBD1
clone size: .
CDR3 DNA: TGTGCCAGCAGTACCACAGGGGCCTCCACCTACGAGCAGTACTTC
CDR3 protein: CASSTTGASTYEQYF

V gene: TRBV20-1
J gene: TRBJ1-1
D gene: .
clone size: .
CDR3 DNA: TGCAGTGCCAAAACCCGGGAGGGGGACACTGAAGCTTTCTTT
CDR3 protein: CSAKTREGDTEAFF

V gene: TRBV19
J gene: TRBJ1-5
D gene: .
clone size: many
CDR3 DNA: TGTGCCAGTAGTATAGCGGCAGGGTCCCCCAATCAGCCCCAGCATTTT
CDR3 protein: CASSIAAGSPNQPQHF

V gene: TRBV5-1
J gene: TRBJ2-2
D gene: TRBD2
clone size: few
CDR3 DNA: TGCGCCAGCAGCTCACTAGCGGCGGGGACCGGGGAGCTGTTTTTT
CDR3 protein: CASSSLAAGTGELFF

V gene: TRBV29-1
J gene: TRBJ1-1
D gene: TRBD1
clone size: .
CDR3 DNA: TGCAGCGCATCGAAGGGGGCGTACACTGAAGCTTTCTTT
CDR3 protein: CSASKGAYTEAFF

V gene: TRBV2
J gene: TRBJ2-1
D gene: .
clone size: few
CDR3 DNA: TGTGCCAGCACGACAGGCCCTGAAAACAATGAGCAGTTCTTC
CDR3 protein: CASTTGPENNEQFF

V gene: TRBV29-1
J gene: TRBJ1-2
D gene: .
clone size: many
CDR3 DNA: TGCAGCGTTGACGGGCCCCGTAACTTC
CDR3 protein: CSVDGPRNF

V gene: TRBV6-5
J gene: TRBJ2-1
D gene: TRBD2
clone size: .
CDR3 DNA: TGTGCCAGTCGGGCCGTTACTAGCGGGACCAATGAGCAGTTCTTC
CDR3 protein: CASRAVTSGTNEQFF

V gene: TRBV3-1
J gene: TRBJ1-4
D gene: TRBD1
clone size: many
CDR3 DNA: TGTGCCAGCAGCCAAGATAGGCCGGGACAGCTTGATGAAAAACTGTTTTTT
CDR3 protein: CASSQDRPGQLDEKLFF

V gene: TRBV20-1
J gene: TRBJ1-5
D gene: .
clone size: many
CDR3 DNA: TGCAGTGCTAGAGTCGCGGGGGCTCTCGGGTCCAATCAGCCCCAGCATTTT
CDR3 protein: CSARVAGALGSNQPQHF

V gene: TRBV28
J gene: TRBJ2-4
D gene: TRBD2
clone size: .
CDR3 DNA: TGTGCCAGCAGTTCAGGGACTAGCGGGACTAAAAACATTCAGTACTTC
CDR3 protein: CASSSGTSGTKNIQYF

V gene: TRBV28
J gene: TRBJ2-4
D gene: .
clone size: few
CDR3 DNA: TGTGCCAGCAGCCCTAGCGTCCGAAACATTCAGTACTTC
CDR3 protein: CASSPSVRNIQYF

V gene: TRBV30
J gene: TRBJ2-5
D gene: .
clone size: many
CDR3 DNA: TGTGCCTGGAGTGTGCAGGGGTTGGGAGAGACCCAGTACTTC
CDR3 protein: CAWSVQGLGETQYF

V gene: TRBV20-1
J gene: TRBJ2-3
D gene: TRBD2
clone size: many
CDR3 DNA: TGCAGTGCCCACTGGGGGACTAGCGGGATTCGAGATACGCAGTATTTT
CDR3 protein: CSAHWGTSGIRDTQYF

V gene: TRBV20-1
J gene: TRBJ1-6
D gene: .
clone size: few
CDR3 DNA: TGCAGTGCTAGAGATGGGACTCGCGATAATTCACCCCTCCACTTT
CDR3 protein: CSARDGTRDNSPLHF

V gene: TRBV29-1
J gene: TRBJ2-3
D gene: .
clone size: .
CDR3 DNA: TGCAGCGTTGAAACGGGCGGGAGCACAGATACGCAGTATTTT
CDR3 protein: CSVETGGSTDTQYF

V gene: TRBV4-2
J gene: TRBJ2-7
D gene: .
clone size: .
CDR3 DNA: TGTGCCAGCAGCCAAGATGCTCGCACCTACGAGCAGTACTTC
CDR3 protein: CASSQDARTYEQYF

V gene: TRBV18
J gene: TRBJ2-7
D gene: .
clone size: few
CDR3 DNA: TGTGCCAGCTCACCACCGGAGCAGGGTGCTTCCTACGAGCAGTACTTC
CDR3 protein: CASSPPEQGASYEQYF

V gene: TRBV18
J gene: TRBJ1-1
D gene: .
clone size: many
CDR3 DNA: TGTGCCAGCTCACCAATGGGGATTGAAGCTTTCTTT
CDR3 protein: CASSPMGIEAFF

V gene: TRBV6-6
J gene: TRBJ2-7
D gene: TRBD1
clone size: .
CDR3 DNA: TGTGCCAGCAGTCTCGACTGGACAGGGGACGAGCAGTACTTC
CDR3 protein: CASSLDWTGDEQYF

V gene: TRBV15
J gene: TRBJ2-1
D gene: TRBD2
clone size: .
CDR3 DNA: TGTGCCACCAGCAGACGGACTAGCGGGATCAATGAGCAGTTCTTC
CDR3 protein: CATSRRTSGINEQFF

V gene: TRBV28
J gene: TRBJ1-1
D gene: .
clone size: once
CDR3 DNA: TGTGCCAGCACTAACACGAACACTGAAGCTTTCTTT
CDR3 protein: CASTNTNTEAFF

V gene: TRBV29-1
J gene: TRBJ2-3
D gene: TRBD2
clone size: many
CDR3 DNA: TGCAGCGCTCTAGCGGGCACAGATACGCAGTATTTT
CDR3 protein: CSALAGTDTQYF

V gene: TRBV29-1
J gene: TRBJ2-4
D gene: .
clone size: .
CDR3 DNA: TGCAGCGGACAGGAGCAGAACATTCAGTACTTC
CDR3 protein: CSGQEQNIQYF

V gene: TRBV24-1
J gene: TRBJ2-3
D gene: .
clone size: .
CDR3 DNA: TGTGCCACCAGTGATGGGCCCGTGCATACGCAGTATTTT
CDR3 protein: CATSDGPVHTQYF

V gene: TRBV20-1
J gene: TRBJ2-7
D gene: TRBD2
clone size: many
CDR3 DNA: TGCAGTGCTAGAAGAGCGGGAGGGCCATACGAGCAGTACTTC
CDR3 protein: CSARRAGGPYEQYF

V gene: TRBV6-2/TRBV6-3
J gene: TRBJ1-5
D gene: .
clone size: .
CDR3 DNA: TGTGCCAGCAGTTCGGGACTACCCACCCAGCATTTT
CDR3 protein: CASSSGLPTQHF

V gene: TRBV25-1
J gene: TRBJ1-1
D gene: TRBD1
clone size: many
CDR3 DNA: TGTGCCAGCAGTGGTTGGACAGGGATGAACACTGAAGCTTTCTTT
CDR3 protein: CASSGWTGMNTEAFF

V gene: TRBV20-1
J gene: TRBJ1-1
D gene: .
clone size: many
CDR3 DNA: TGCAGTGCTTCCTACCGACTAGGGGCTTTCTTT
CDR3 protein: CSASYRLGAFF

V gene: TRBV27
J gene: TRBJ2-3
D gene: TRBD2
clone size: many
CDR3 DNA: TGTGCCAGCAGGGGTGGGGGGGAAGATACGCAGTATTTT
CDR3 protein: CASRGGGEDTQYF

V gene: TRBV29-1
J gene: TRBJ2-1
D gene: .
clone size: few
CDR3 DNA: TGCAGCGTGGGGGACTCGTCCTACAATGAGCAGTTCTTC
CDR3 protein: CSVGDSSYNEQFF

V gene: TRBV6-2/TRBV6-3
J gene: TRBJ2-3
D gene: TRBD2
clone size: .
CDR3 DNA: TGTGCCAGCAGTCCCCAGACTAGCGGGAACACAGATACGCAGTATTTT
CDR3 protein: CASSPQTSGNTDTQYF

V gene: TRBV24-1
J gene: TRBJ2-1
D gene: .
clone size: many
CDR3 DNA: TGTGCCACCAGTGACGCGGGACAGTCCTCCTACAATGAGCAGTTCTTC
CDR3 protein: CATSDAGQSSYNEQFF